Each of the 3 T cell receptor beta chains below was sequenced from the same sample in a study of shared clonotypes between healthy human individuals. TCRdb's table, derived via immunoSEQ multiplex PCR, lists solely in-frame clones and lacks some. The sample records 2 million to 2.5 million clones, 85% to 95% being singletons. Sequencing used naive CD4+ T cells from PBMCs. Indicated subset: CD45RA+ positively selected. The receptors here all came from a man aged 18 to 29 in good health. Some clones in this sample may be carry-over from other donors' samples.

The rearrangement uses TRBV7-2 and TRBJ1-2; D may be TRBD1 (6 bases). The CDR3 is 16 amino acids. V gave up 1 base and J gave up 4 bases, with 16 bases separating them. CDR1 is SGHTA, CDR2 FQGNSA, per germline. The CDR3 region has the DNA TGTGCCAGCAGCTTAGGGCGGGGGCTTACCCTCTATGGCTACACCTTC. Residues: CASSLGRGLTLYGYTF.

V is TRBV15 and J is TRBJ2-6; D is undetermined. The CDR3 totals 15 residues. Deletions cut 5 bases from V and 0 bases from J, with 8 bases between. CDR1 and CDR2 (germline): LNHNV, YYDKDF (reference sequence). CDR3 protein: CATSGRISGANVLTF. CDR3 nucleotides: TGTGCCACCAGCGGACGGATCTCTGGGGCCAACGTCCTGACTTTC.

The V call is TRBV28, the J call TRBJ1-1; tentatively, D is TRBD1 (5 bases). The CDR3 is 17 residues long. V lost 4 bases and J lost 3, with 21 bases in between. The germline V gene encodes CDR1 MDHEN and CDR2 SYDVKM. The CDR3 protein is CASSSQHPGGADTEAFF. CDR3 in DNA: TGTGCCAGCAGTTCCCAGCATCCCGGTGGGGCAGACACTGAAGCTTTCTTT.